The 19 T cell receptor beta chains below all came from one sample that was sequenced in a study of cytomegalovirus exposure and HLA in healthy donors. PCR involved 60 Vbeta and 13 Jbeta primers. The data were produced by immunoSEQ multiplex PCR, yet TCRdb's version contains in-frame clones alone and is incomplete. The repertoire holds under 150,000 clones, with roughly four fifths as singletons. The source material was PBMCs. The receptors come from a woman aged 45-60 years in good health and CMV-seronegative.

This clone has only one observation. The chain joins TRBV29-1 to TRBJ1-1; D might be TRBD1 (6 bases). Germline V gene lookup returns CDR1 SQVTM and CDR2 ANQGSEA. V gave up 8 bases and J gave up 5 bases, with 15 bases separating them. The CDR3 totals 12 residues. In DNA, the CDR3 is TGCAGCCTTCAGGGGCCCGGGACTGAAGCTTTCTTT. As protein: CSLQGPGTEAFF.

The genes are TRBV6-5 and TRBJ2-1, with D maybe TRBD2 (6 bases). The CDR3 loop spans 16 amino acids. V lost 0 bases, J lost 7 bases, and 16 bases lay in between. Germline CDR1 and CDR2: MNHEY and SVGAGI. DNA for the CDR3: TGTGCCAGCAGTTACTCGCCCCGGGACTTCAGGAATGAGCAGTTCTTC. Protein sequence: CASSYSPRDFRNEQFF.

The DNA for the CDR3 is TGTGCCACCAGCAGTTTTACAGGGGAAAACACCGGGGAGCTGTTTTTT. It specifies CATSSFTGENTGELFF. J is TRBJ2-2 and V is TRBV15, with 7 bases that match TRBD1. This CDR3 comprises 16 residues. Per the germline V gene, CDR1 is LNHNV and CDR2 is YYDKDF (reference sequence). J gave up 2 bases and V 3 bases, and 6 bases lay outside the gene matches. The complete variable domain, with remaining parts taken from reference TRBV15 and TRBJ2-2, reads DAMVIQNPRYQVTQFGKPVTLSCSQTLNHNVMYWYQQKSSQAPKLLFHYYDKDFNNEADTPDNFQSRRPNTSFCFLDIRSPGLGDTAMYLCATSSFTGENTGELFFGEGSRLTVL.

The chain combines TRBV10-3 with TRBJ1-6, with D possibly TRBD1 on 6 matching bases. Looked up from germline, CDR1 is ENHRY and CDR2 is SYGVKD. The CDR3 covers 14 residues. Between the trimmed V and J ends, which lost 6 bases and 6 bases, there was a span of 12 bases. CDR3: CAISQDSRNSPLHF. In DNA form, the CDR3 reads TGTGCCATCAGCCAGGACAGTCGTAATTCACCCCTCCACTTT.

This clone came up a few times. The V and J genes are TRBV11-2 and TRBJ1-1; 7 nucleotides align to TRBD1. Germline V CDR1 and CDR2: SGHAT, FQNNGV. The V gene end was trimmed by 4 bases and the J gene end by 4 bases; junction bases not matched to a gene: 6. The CDR3 has 14 amino acids. The CDR3 DNA sequence: TGTGCCAGCAGCTCGACGACAGGGATCACTGAAGCTTTCTTT. The encoded protein is CASSSTTGITEAFF.

This sequence joins TRBV19 and TRBJ2-5, with 9 bases identical to TRBD1. Germline loops: CDR1 LNHDA, CDR2 SQIVND (reference sequence). With V trimmed by 3 bases and J by 5 bases, 4 bases remained unmatched. The CDR3 totals 14 residues. The CDR3 spells CASSITGGYETQYF. CDR3 DNA: TGTGCCAGTAGTATTACAGGGGGCTATGAGACCCAGTACTTC. The full variable domain, with the rest looked up from reference TRBV19 and TRBJ2-5, is DGGITQSPKYLFRKEGQNVTLSCEQNLNHDAMYWYRQDPGQGLRLIYYSQIVNDFQKGDIAEGYSVSREKKESFPLTVTSAQKNPTAFYLCASSITGGYETQYFGPGTRLLVL.

The genes are TRBV29-1 and TRBJ2-7, with D hard to call. V was shortened by 2 bases and J by 0 bases, with 11 bases between the two germline ends. Per germline, CDR1 SQVTM and CDR2 ANQGSEA. The CDR3 sequence is 14 residues long. CDR3 region: CSVEWATRSYEQYF. The CDR3 DNA reads as TGCAGCGTTGAATGGGCCACACGCTCCTACGAGCAGTACTTC.

The chain joins TRBV28 to TRBJ1-1; D is undetermined. Germline CDR1 and CDR2: MDHEN and SYDVKM. The V gene lost 6 bases and the J gene lost 1 base, with 9 bases spanning the gap. The CDR3 runs 13 residues. The CDR3 nucleotides read TGTGCCAGCAGCCTTACAAGGAACACTGAAGCTTTCTTT. This sequence encodes CASSLTRNTEAFF.

This clone was seen more than once but under ten times. This sequence joins TRBV5-4 and TRBJ2-7, with 11 bases aligning to TRBD1. CDR3 length: 15 amino acids. Germline values: CDR1 SGHNT, CDR2 YYREEE (reference sequence). With V trimmed by 5 bases and J by 4 bases, 8 bases remained unmatched. DNA for the CDR3: TGTGCCAGCAGTTGGGGGACAGGGGGAAAGTACGAGCAGTACTTC. It translates to CASSWGTGGKYEQYF.

The gene calls are TRBV10-3 and TRBJ1-3; D gene uncertain. Germline CDR1 is ENHRY and CDR2 is SYGVKD. V shed 7 bases and J shed 0 bases, with 13 bases lying between them. The CDR3 contains 15 residues. CDR3 DNA sequence: TGTGCCATCAAACCCCCCTATGACTCTGGAAACACCATATATTTT. Amino acids: CAIKPPYDSGNTIYF.

The chain links TRBV7-2 to TRBJ1-6; weak D call: TRBD1 (5 bases). The CDR3 has 15 amino acids. Trimming stripped 2 bases from V and 8 bases from J, with 13 bases between. Germline-derived CDR1 and CDR2 are SGHTA and FQGNSA. The CDR3 nucleotides are TGTGCCAGCAGCTTACGCCTAGGGGCTGATTCACCCCTCCACTTT. Amino acids: CASSLRLGADSPLHF.

The chain recombines TRBV5-1 with TRBJ1-6; 7 bases agree with TRBD1. With V trimmed by 1 base and J by 0 bases, 7 bases remained unmatched. CDR3 length: 18 residues. Germline CDR1 SGHRS, CDR2 YFSETQ. CDR3 in DNA: TGCGCCAGCAGCTTGTCACAGGGGCTACCCTCCTATAATTCACCCCTCCACTTT. This encodes CASSLSQGLPSYNSPLHF.

This sequence joins TRBV5-6 and TRBJ2-7, with 9 bases matching TRBD1. Germline-derived CDR1 and CDR2 are SGHDT and YYEEEE. Unmatched junction bases numbered 8, after V lost 4 bases and J lost 6 bases. The CDR3 is made up of 14 amino acids. In DNA form, the CDR3 reads TGTGCCAGCAGCCGGGACAGGGCGGGTCGCGAGCAGTACTTC. As protein: CASSRDRAGREQYF.

This chain links TRBV5-6 with TRBJ1-5, with 9 bases identical to TRBD1. With 4 bases clipped from V and 6 bases from J, the junction kept 5 bases outside the gene matches. The length of the CDR3 is 14 residues. CDR1 and CDR2 from the germline V gene are SGHDT and YYEEEE. The CDR3 DNA reads TGTGCCAGCAGCCCAGACAGGGGGACTCAGCCCCAGCATTTT. It codes for CASSPDRGTQPQHF. Full variable domain (rest looked up from reference TRBV5-6 and TRBJ1-5): DAGVTQSPTHLIKTRGQQVTLRCSPKSGHDTVSWYQQALGQGPQFIFQYYEEEERQRGNFPDRFSGHQFPNYSSELNVNALLLGDSALYLCASSPDRGTQPQHFGDGTRLSIL.

The gene calls are TRBV25-1 and TRBJ2-7; tentative D call: TRBD2 (6 bases). This CDR3 is built from 15 residues. Germline assignment: CDR1 MGHDK and CDR2 SYGVNS. V was cut by 2 bases and J by 2 bases, with 13 bases left in between. The CDR3 sequence: CASSEPGAGTYEQYF. DNA of the CDR3: TGTGCCAGCAGTGAACCCGGGGCGGGGACCTACGAGCAGTACTTC.

Worth noting for this clone: Sequence at one end of the junction differs from germline and may be a read error. This sequence joins TRBV5-1 and TRBJ1-4; a weak D match, TRBD1 (5 bases). This CDR3 has 18 amino acids. From germline, CDR1 is SGHRS and CDR2 YFSETQ. For the CDR3, the DNA is TGCGGCAGCAGCTTGGGGGTTCAGCCCAGGACAACTAATGAAAAACTGTTTTTT. Translation gives CGSSLGVQPRTTNEKLFF.

The chain carries TRBV7-8 and TRBJ2-1, with 12 positions matching TRBD2. The germline V gene has CDR1 SGHVS and CDR2 FQNEAQ. J gave up 6 bases and V 4 bases, and 13 bases lay outside the gene matches. The CDR3 contains 18 residues. The CDR3 DNA reads as TGTGCCAGCAGCTCACCCCGGACTAGCGGGACTCCTATCAATGAGCAGTTCTTC. This encodes CASSSPRTSGTPINEQFF.

The chain has TRBV7-8 and TRBJ2-1; 12 nucleotides agree with TRBD2. The CDR3 runs 16 residues. The V and J ends lost 3 bases and 10 bases, in that order; junction bases with no gene match: 10. Germline values: CDR1 SGHVS, CDR2 FQNEAQ. The CDR3 sequence: CASSLAASGGVGEQFF. Written as DNA, the CDR3 is TGTGCCAGCAGCTTGGCTGCTAGCGGGGGGGTAGGGGAGCAGTTCTTC.

This clone was recorded only once. The chain employs TRBV11-2 and TRBJ2-7; 10 positions agree with TRBD1. V trimming: 6 bases; J trimming: 2 bases; junction bases outside the gene matches: 4. The CDR3 runs to 14 residues. Germline CDR1 reads SGHAT; CDR2 reads FQNNGV. The CDR3 DNA sequence: TGTGCCAGCAGTATAGGGACAGGGGCCTACGAGCAGTACTTC. Its protein product is CASSIGTGAYEQYF.